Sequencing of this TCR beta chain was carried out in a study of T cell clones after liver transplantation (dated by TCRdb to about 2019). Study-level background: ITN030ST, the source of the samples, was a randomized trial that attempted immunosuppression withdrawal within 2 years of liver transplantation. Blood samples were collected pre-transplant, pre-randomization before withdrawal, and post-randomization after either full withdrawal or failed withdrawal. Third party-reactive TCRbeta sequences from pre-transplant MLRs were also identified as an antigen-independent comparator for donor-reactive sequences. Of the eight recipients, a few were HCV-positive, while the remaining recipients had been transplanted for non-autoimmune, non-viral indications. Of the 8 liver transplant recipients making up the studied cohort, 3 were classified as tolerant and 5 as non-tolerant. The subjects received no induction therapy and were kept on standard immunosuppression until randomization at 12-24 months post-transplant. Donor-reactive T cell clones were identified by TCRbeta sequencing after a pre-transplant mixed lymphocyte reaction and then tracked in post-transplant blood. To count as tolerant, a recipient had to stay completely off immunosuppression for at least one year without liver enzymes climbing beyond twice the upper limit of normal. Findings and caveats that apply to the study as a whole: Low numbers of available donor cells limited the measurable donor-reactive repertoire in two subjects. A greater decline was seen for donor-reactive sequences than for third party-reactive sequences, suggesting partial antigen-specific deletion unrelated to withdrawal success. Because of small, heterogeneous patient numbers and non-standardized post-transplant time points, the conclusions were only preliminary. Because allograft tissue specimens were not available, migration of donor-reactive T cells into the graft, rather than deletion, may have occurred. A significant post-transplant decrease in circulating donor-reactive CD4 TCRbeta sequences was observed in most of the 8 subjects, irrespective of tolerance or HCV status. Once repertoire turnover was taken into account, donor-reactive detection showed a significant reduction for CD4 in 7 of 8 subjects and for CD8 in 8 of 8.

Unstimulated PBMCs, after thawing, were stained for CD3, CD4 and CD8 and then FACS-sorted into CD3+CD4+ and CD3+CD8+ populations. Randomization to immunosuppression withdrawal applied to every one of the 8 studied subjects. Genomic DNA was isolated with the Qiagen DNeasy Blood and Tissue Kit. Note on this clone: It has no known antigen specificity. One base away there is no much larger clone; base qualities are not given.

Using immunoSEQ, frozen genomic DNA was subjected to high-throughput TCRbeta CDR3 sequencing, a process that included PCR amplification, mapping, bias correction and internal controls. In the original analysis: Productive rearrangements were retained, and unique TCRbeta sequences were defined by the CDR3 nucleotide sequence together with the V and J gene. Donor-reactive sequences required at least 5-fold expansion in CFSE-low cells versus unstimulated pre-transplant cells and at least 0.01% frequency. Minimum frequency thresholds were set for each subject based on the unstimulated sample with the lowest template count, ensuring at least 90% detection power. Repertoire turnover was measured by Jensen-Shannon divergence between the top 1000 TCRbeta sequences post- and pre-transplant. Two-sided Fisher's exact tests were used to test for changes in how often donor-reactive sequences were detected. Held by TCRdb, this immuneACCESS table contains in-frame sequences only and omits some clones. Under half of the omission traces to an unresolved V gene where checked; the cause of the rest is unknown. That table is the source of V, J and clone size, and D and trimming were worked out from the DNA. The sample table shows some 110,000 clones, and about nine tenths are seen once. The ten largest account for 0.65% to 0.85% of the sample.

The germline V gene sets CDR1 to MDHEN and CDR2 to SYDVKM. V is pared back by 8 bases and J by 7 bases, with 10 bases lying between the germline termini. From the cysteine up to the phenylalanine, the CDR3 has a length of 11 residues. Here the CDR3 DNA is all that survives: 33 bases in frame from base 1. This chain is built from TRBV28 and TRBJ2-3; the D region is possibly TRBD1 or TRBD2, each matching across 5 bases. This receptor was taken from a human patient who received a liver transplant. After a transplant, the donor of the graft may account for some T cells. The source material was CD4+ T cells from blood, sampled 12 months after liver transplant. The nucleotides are TGTGCCAGCGGGACCAGGAATACGCAGTATTTT. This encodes CASGTRNTQYF.